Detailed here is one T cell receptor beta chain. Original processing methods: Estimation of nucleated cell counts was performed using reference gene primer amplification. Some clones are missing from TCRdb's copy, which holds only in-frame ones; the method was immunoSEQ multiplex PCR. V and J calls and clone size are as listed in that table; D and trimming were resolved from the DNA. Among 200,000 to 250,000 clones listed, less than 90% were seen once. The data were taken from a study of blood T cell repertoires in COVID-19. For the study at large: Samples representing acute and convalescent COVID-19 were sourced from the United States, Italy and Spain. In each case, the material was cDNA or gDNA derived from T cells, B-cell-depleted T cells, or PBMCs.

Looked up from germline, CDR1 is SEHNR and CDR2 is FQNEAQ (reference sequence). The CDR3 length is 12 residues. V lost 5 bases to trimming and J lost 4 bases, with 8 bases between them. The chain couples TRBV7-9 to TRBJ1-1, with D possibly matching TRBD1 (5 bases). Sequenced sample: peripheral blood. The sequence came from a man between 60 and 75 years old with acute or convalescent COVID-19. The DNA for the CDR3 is TGTGCCAGCAGCGCCAGGGCCACTGAAGCTTTCTTT. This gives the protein CASSARATEAFF.